A single sample is the source of the 18 T cell receptor beta chains below, sequenced in a study of blood T cell repertoires in COVID-19. Produced via immunoSEQ multiplex PCR; TCRdb's table is partial and in-frame only. The sample includes about 330,000 clones, around 90% seen only once; the top ten take around 9.9%. The source material was peripheral blood. These receptors were obtained from a man between 25 and 39 years old with COVID-19, enrolled during active disease.

The chain is built from TRBV11-1 and TRBJ1-5; D unresolved. The germline V gene encodes CDR1 SGHAT and CDR2 FQDESV (reference sequence). Trimming shortened V by 4 bases and J by 7 bases, and 11 bases separated the two germline ends. CDR3 length: 13 residues. The CDR3 loop is CASSSQEGQPQHF. The DNA of the CDR3 is TGTGCCAGCAGCTCACAAGAGGGCCAGCCCCAGCATTTT.

The chain couples TRBV29-1 to TRBJ1-1; a weak D match, TRBD1 (6 bases). The CDR3 runs 17 residues. Trimming took 0 bases from V and 0 from J, leaving 17 bases between them. Germline loops: CDR1 SQVTM, CDR2 ANQGSEA. The CDR3 nucleotides read TGCAGCGTTGAAGATTTGACAGGCGGGTCCATGAACACTGAAGCTTTCTTT. It translates to CSVEDLTGGSMNTEAFF.

J is TRBJ2-6 and V is TRBV4-1; 12 bases fit TRBD2. The CDR3 has 19 amino acids. The V segment lost 3 bases and the J segment 0 bases; nucleotides outside the gene matches: 6. Germline lookup yields CDR1 MGHRA and CDR2 YSYEKL. This CDR3 is CASSQMGLAGTSGANVLTF. The CDR3 nucleotides are TGCGCCAGCAGCCAGATGGGACTAGCGGGTACCTCTGGGGCCAACGTCCTGACTTTC.

V is TRBV10-2 and J is TRBJ1-3; weak D call: TRBD1 (6 bases). Germline V gene sequence: CDR1 WSHSY, CDR2 SAAADI. This CDR3 has 14 residues. The V end was cut by 4 bases, the J end by 8 bases, with 15 bases between. The CDR3 region is CASSVGAPGDTIYF. CDR3 nucleotides: TGCGCCAGCAGTGTGGGGGCCCCAGGAGACACCATATATTTT.

A single count supports this clone. The V gene is TRBV13, the J gene TRBJ2-7, with 11 bases aligning to TRBD2. Germline CDR1 reads PRHDT; CDR2 reads FYEKMQ (reference sequence). This CDR3 spans 17 amino acids. The junction had 15 bases not matched to a gene; V was cut back by 5 bases and J by 6 bases. CDR3 in amino acids: CASSLIVRELAGGEQYF. CDR3 DNA: TGTGCCAGCAGCCTCATCGTCCGGGAGCTAGCGGGAGGCGAGCAGTACTTC. The entire variable domain, with the rest obtained from reference TRBV13 and TRBJ2-7, is as follows: AAGVIQSPRHLIKEKRETATLKCYPIPRHDTVYWYQQGPGQDPQFLISFYEKMQSDKGSIPDRFSAQQFSDYHSELNMSSLELGDSALYFCASSLIVRELAGGEQYFGPGTRLTVT.

The V and J genes are TRBV2 and TRBJ1-6, with D unclear. This CDR3 contains 15 residues. CDR1 is SNHLY and CDR2 is FYNNEI in the germline V gene. V was pared by 2 bases and J by 4 bases, with 9 bases between. The CDR3 DNA follows: TGTGCCAGCAGTGAATTCGGCGGTTATAATTCACCCCTCCACTTT. Amino acid sequence: CASSEFGGYNSPLHF.

V gene TRBV28 combines with J gene TRBJ1-3; TRBD1 might be the D (5 bases). Germline values: CDR1 MDHEN, CDR2 SYDVKM. The ends were cut back, 4 bases at V and 4 bases at J, with 11 bases in the middle. The CDR3 length is 14 residues. The CDR3 DNA sequence: TGTGCCAGCAGTTCGGGGGGGTCCGGAAACACCATATATTTT. It is translated as CASSSGGSGNTIYF.

J is TRBJ1-1 and V is TRBV2, with 8 positions matching TRBD1. The CDR3 length is 16 residues. V shed 6 bases, J shed 6 bases, and the junction held 15 bases outside the gene matches. Per germline, CDR1 SNHLY and CDR2 FYNNEI. The CDR3 protein is CASSPRPGQAVAEAFF. The CDR3 bases are TGTGCCAGCAGCCCCAGGCCGGGACAGGCTGTTGCTGAAGCTTTCTTT.

The chain links TRBV5-1 to TRBJ2-5; 10 nucleotides line up with TRBD2. This CDR3 is built from 14 residues. Losses at the gene ends were 1 base for V and 5 bases for J; bases not matched to a gene: 2. The V gene's germline CDR1 is SGHRS and CDR2 YFSETQ. CDR3 sequence reads: CASSLTSGTETQYF. The CDR3 DNA is TGCGCCAGCAGCTTGACTAGCGGGACTGAGACCCAGTACTTC.

V is TRBV7-9 and J is TRBJ1-2; D possibly corresponds to TRBD1 (6 bases). V gave up 5 bases and J gave up 9 bases, with 16 bases separating them. CDR1 SEHNR and CDR2 FQNEAQ come from the germline V gene (reference sequence). The CDR3 extends over 13 amino acids. This CDR3 reads CASSPDSHFSYTF. The CDR3 coding sequence is TGTGCCAGCAGCCCGGACAGCCACTTTAGCTACACCTTC.

This clone showed up just a few times. CDR3 sequence: CASSIVELVAGFFYEQYF. The CDR3 coding sequence is TGTGCCAGTAGTATAGTCGAGCTTGTCGCAGGGTTCTTCTACGAGCAGTACTTC. The rearrangement links TRBV19 to TRBJ2-7; TRBD1 might be the D (5 bases). This CDR3 is 18 amino acids long. Trimming left V 1 base short and J 3 bases short, with 22 bases between. Germline assignment: CDR1 LNHDA and CDR2 SQIVND (reference sequence).

This chain uses TRBV28 with TRBJ2-7; 7 nucleotides match TRBD2. The CDR3 covers 15 residues. Unmatched junction bases numbered 10, after V lost 8 bases and J lost 0 bases. Germline CDR1 MDHEN, CDR2 SYDVKM. This CDR3 is CASVGSSGGSYEQYF. DNA of the CDR3: TGTGCCAGCGTAGGATCCTCGGGGGGCTCCTACGAGCAGTACTTC.

V usage is TRBV11-2 and J usage is TRBJ2-3; D is perhaps TRBD2 (5 bases). Germline V gene sequence: CDR1 SGHAT, CDR2 FQNNGV. With 8 bases removed from V and 5 bases from J, the gap between germline ends came to 17 bases. The CDR3 runs to 14 residues. The CDR3 DNA reads TGTGCCAGCGCCCCTATAGCGCAGATAGATACGCAGTATTTT. It specifies CASAPIAQIDTQYF.

This chain uses TRBV28 with TRBJ2-7, with D possibly TRBD1 on 6 matching bases. V lost 3 bases to trimming and J lost 5 bases, with 8 bases between them. The CDR3 is 12 residues long. Germline-derived CDR1 and CDR2 are MDHEN and SYDVKM. The CDR3 loop reads CASSFQGHEQYF. The CDR3 nucleotides are TGTGCCAGCAGTTTTCAGGGGCACGAGCAGTACTTC.

This clone was detected once. V gene TRBV7-9 combines with J gene TRBJ1-1; D is unresolved. With 4 bases removed from V and 5 bases from J, the gap between germline ends came to 8 bases. CDR3 size: 12 residues. CDR1 and CDR2 from the germline V gene are SEHNR and FQNEAQ (reference sequence). The CDR3 loop is CASSSERTEAFF. The CDR3 DNA sequence: TGTGCCAGCAGCTCTGAGAGGACTGAAGCTTTCTTT.

V gene TRBV19 combines with J gene TRBJ1-1, with 8 bases matching TRBD1. The V segment lost 5 bases and the J segment 1 base; nucleotides outside the gene matches: 3. Germline CDR1 and CDR2: LNHDA and SQIVND (reference sequence). CDR3 size: 14 residues. The CDR3 sequence: CASSLRGPNTEAFF. CDR3 coding DNA: TGTGCCAGTAGTCTCAGGGGGCCGAACACTGAAGCTTTCTTT.

The CDR3 coding sequence is TGTGCCAGCAGTTACGTGGGATCGGAAGGGGTCCAGGGAGCTTTCTTT. It translates to CASSYVGSEGVQGAFF. V usage is TRBV6-5 and J usage is TRBJ1-1, with D possibly TRBD1 on 5 matching bases. This CDR3 spans 16 amino acids. V lost 2 bases and J lost 10, with 23 bases in between. Germline CDR1 is MNHEY and CDR2 is SVGAGI.

The chain joins TRBV7-9 to TRBJ2-7; the match to TRBD1 covers 8 bases. Germline loops: CDR1 SEHNR, CDR2 FQNEAQ (reference sequence). With 5 bases clipped from V and 6 bases from J, the junction kept 3 bases outside the gene matches. The CDR3 sequence is 12 residues long. The CDR3 sequence is CASSRQGSEQYF. The CDR3, as DNA: TGTGCCAGCAGCCGACAGGGGAGCGAGCAGTACTTC.